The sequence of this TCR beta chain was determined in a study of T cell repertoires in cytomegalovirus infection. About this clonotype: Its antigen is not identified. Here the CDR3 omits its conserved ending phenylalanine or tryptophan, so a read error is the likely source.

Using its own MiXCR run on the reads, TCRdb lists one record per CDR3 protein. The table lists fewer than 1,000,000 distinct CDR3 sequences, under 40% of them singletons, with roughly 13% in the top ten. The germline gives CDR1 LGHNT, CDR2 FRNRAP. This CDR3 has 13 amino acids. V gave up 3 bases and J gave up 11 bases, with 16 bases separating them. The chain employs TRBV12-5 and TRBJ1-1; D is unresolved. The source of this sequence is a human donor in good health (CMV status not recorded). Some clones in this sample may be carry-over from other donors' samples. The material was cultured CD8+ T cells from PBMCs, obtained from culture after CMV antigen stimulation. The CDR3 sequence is CASGFVEGLSAFL. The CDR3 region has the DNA TGTGCTAGTGGTTTTGTTGAGGGTTTGAGTGCTTTCTTA.